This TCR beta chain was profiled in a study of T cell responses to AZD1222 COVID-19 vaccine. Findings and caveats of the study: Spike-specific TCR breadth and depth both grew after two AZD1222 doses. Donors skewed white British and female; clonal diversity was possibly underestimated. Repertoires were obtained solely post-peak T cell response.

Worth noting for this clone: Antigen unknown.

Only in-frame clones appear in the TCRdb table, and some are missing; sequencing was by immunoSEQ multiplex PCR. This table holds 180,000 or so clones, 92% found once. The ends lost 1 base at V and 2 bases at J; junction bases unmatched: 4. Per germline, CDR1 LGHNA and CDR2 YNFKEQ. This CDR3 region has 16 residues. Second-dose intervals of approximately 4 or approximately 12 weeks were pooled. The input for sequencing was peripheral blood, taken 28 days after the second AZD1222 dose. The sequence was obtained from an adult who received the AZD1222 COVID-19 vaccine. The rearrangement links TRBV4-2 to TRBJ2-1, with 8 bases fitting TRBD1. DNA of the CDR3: TGTGCCAGCAGCCAAGGGGCAGGGGGCACCTACAATGAGCAGTTCTTC. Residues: CASSQGAGGTYNEQFF.